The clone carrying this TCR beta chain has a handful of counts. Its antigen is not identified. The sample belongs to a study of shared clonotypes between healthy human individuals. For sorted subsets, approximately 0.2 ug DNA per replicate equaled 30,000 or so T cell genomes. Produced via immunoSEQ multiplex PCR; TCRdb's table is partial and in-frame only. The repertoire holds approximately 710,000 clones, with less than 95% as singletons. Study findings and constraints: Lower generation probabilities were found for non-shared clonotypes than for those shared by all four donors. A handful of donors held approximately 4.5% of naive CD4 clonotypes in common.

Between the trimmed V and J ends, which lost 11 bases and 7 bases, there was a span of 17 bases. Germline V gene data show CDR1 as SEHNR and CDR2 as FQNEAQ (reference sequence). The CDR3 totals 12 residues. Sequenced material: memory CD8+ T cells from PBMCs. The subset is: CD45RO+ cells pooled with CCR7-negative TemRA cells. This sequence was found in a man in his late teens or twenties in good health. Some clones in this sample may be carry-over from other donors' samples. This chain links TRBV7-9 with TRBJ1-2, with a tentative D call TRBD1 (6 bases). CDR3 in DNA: TGTGCCTCAACGAAGGGGGGCCTTGGCTACACCTTC. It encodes CASTKGGLGYTF.